One and the same sample provided the 4 T cell receptor beta chains below, sequenced in a study of cytotoxic CD8 clonotypes in ibrutinib-treated CLL. TCRdb's table, derived via immunoSEQ multiplex PCR, lists solely in-frame clones and lacks some. The data contain more than 85,000 clones, 78% of them seen just once; the ten biggest clones take up 25% to 40%. This specimen was PBMCs, taken after 12 months of ibrutinib treatment. The source is a human donor with chronic lymphocytic leukemia.

The rearrangement uses TRBV7-6 and TRBJ2-1; D ambiguous. In germline, CDR1 is SGHVS, CDR2 FNYEAQ. Trimming shortened V by 1 base and J by 0 bases, and 13 bases separated the two germline ends. The CDR3 totals 17 residues. CDR3 coding DNA: TGTGCCAGCAGCTTAGTAAGGGCCCCCAGCTCCTACAATGAGCAGTTCTTC. Translated: CASSLVRAPSSYNEQFF.

The J gene is TRBJ2-2, the V gene TRBV15, with unresolved D. The CDR3 has 17 amino acids. V shed 0 bases and J shed 7 bases, with 18 bases lying between them. CDR1 and CDR2 (germline): LNHNV, YYDKDF (reference sequence). The DNA of the CDR3 is TGTGCCACCAGCAGAGATCGAGGTCCCCGCTCGGTCGGGGAGCTGTTTTTT. It translates to CATSRDRGPRSVGELFF.

V is TRBV10-3 and J is TRBJ1-1; D possibly corresponds to TRBD1 (5 bases). The CDR3 contains 14 residues. The V gene's germline CDR1 is ENHRY and CDR2 SYGVKD. The V end was cut by 3 bases, the J end by 1 base, with 9 bases between. The CDR3 protein is CAISDRQTNTEAFF. In DNA, the CDR3 is TGTGCCATCAGTGACAGACAGACGAACACTGAAGCTTTCTTT.

This clone was detected only a few times. The rearrangement uses TRBV7-9 and TRBJ2-4, with D perhaps TRBD2 (6 bases). The V and J ends lost 5 bases and 1 base respectively, with 15 bases between them. CDR3 length: 16 amino acids. The germline V gene encodes CDR1 SEHNR and CDR2 FQNEAQ (reference sequence). CDR3 residues: CASSLGDREAKNIQYF. DNA of the CDR3: TGTGCCAGCAGCCTTGGGGACCGGGAGGCCAAAAACATTCAGTACTTC.